This passage covers 8 T cell receptor beta chains from one sample sequenced in a study of human thymus T cells. Clones were sequenced by immunoSEQ multiplex PCR, and TCRdb holds only the in-frame ones, with some missing. The table has some 130,000 clones, just under 95% seen once; the top ten hold under 0.025%. Thymus specimens were resections from corrective heart surgery. The sequenced sample was thymus tissue. These receptors all come from a boy younger than two with a congenital heart defect but otherwise immunologically healthy.

The chain carries TRBV5-1 and TRBJ1-1; a weak D match, TRBD1 (6 bases). There are 14 residues in the CDR3. The germline V gene has CDR1 SGHRS and CDR2 YFSETQ. With 3 bases removed from V and 4 bases from J, the gap between germline ends came to 13 bases. For the CDR3, the DNA is TGCGCCAGCAGCTCGGACAGTGTTTTCACTGAAGCTTTCTTT. Its translation: CASSSDSVFTEAFF.

The chain joins TRBV6-1 to TRBJ2-4, with 8 positions matching TRBD1. Germline CDR1 reads MNHNS; CDR2 reads SASEGT. The V gene end was trimmed by 7 bases and the J gene end by 2 bases; junction bases not matched to a gene: 4. The CDR3 contains 14 residues. CDR3 bases: TGTGCCAGCAAGGACAGGGAACCCAAAAACATTCAGTACTTC. It encodes CASKDREPKNIQYF.

The rearrangement joins TRBV13 to TRBJ2-1, with a tentative D call TRBD2 (5 bases). CDR1 and CDR2 (germline): PRHDT, FYEKMQ (reference sequence). This CDR3 has 15 amino acids. Trimming shortened V by 5 bases and J by 6 bases, and 17 bases separated the two germline ends. The CDR3 DNA reads as TGTGCCAGCAGCCAACTAGTGCCGTATTCCAATGAGCAGTTCTTC. It codes for CASSQLVPYSNEQFF.

The chain carries TRBV7-9 and TRBJ2-7; D call uncertain. This CDR3 is 15 amino acids long. Trimming cost V 5 bases and J 2 bases, with 16 bases left between them. Per the germline V gene, CDR1 is SEHNR and CDR2 is FQNEAQ (reference sequence). The CDR3 DNA sequence: TGTGCCAGCAGCGAGAGCCGAGACCTTCCCTACGAGCAGTACTTC. It translates to CASSESRDLPYEQYF. The full variable domain, its missing parts supplied by reference TRBV7-9 and TRBJ2-7, is DTGVSQNPRHKITKRGQNVTFRCDPISEHNRLYWYRQTLGQGPEFLTYFQNEAQLEKSRLLSDRFSAERPKGSFSTLEIQRTEQGDSAMYLCASSESRDLPYEQYFGPGTRLTVT.

The table lists this clone with a few counts. This chain uses TRBV5-6 with TRBJ2-5; no clear D. The CDR3 has 15 residues. With 0 bases removed from V and 0 bases from J, the gap between germline ends came to 9 bases. Germline loops: CDR1 SGHDT, CDR2 YYEEEE. CDR3 loop: CASSLARRYQETQYF. In nucleotides, the CDR3 is TGTGCCAGCAGCTTGGCCAGGCGCTACCAAGAGACCCAGTACTTC. The full variable domain, its missing parts supplied by reference TRBV5-6 and TRBJ2-5, is DAGVTQSPTHLIKTRGQQVTLRCSPKSGHDTVSWYQQALGQGPQFIFQYYEEEERQRGNFPDRFSGHQFPNYSSELNVNALLLGDSALYLCASSLARRYQETQYFGPGTRLLVL.

The chain joins TRBV9 to TRBJ1-1; tentative D call: TRBD1 (6 bases). Trimming left V 3 bases short and J 4 bases short, with 10 bases between. Germline loops: CDR1 SGDLS, CDR2 YYNGEE. The CDR3 has 13 residues. The CDR3 region is CASSEGGATEAFF. The CDR3, as DNA: TGTGCCAGCAGCGAGGGGGGGGCCACTGAAGCTTTCTTT.

The chain recombines TRBV7-9 with TRBJ2-2, with D tentatively TRBD1 or TRBD2 (6 bases each). Germline-derived CDR1 and CDR2 are SEHNR and FQNEAQ (reference sequence). Trimming left V 5 bases short and J 7 bases short, with 11 bases between. The CDR3 loop spans 13 amino acids. CDR3 DNA: TGTGCCAGCAGCCGGGGGCTCGGCGGGGAGCTGTTTTTT. Protein product: CASSRGLGGELFF.

The rearrangement uses TRBV30 and TRBJ2-7; unclear D gene. With 3 bases removed from V and 3 bases from J, the gap between germline ends came to 6 bases. The CDR3 runs 11 residues. Germline V gives CDR1 GTSNPN, CDR2 SVGIG (reference sequence). CDR3 DNA: TGTGCCTGGAGCGACAACTACGAGCAGTACTTC. It translates to CAWSDNYEQYF.